Listed below are T cell receptor beta chains from one sample, sequenced in a study of blood T cell repertoires in COVID-19. Clones were sequenced by immunoSEQ multiplex PCR, and TCRdb holds only the in-frame ones, with some missing. The sample records 55,000 to 75,000 clones, around 88% being singletons. The sample consisted of peripheral blood. These receptor sequences come from a human donor in a cohort sampled during active COVID-19. CDR3s include the opening cysteine and the closing phenylalanine or tryptophan. The D gene is left open where the match is weak. Some rows have no size entry. The others give once, few or many, or a class for an expanded clone.

j_call cdr3_length d_call clone_size v_call cdr3_nt cdr3_aa
TRBJ1-1 13 . . TRBV3-1/TRBV3-2 TGTGCCAGCAGCCAAGGGACAGTTGGTGAAGCTTTCTTT CASSQGTVGEAFF
TRBJ2-5 14 . . TRBV7-3 TGTGCCAGCAGCTTAGGGGGCTGGAGAGAGACCCAGTACTTC CASSLGGWRETQYF
TRBJ2-1 15 TRBD1 . TRBV5-6 TGTGCCAGCAGCCTCGGACAGGGTGTCTACAATGAGCAGTTCTTC CASSLGQGVYNEQFF
TRBJ1-1 12 . . TRBV28 TGTGCCAGCGTGGGGGCGAACACTGAAGCTTTCTTT CASVGANTEAFF
TRBJ1-2 16 TRBD1 . TRBV5-1 TGCGCCAGCAGCTTCAAGACAGGGGGCGGTGGCTATGGCTACACCTTC CASSFKTGGGGYGYTF
TRBJ1-1 16 . . TRBV15 TGTGCCACCAGCAGAAATACCGGGACACCGAACACTGAAGCTTTCTTT CATSRNTGTPNTEAFF
TRBJ1-6 15 . . TRBV19 TGTGCCAGTAGTATCTTGAGCTCCTATAATTCACCCCTCCACTTT CASSILSSYNSPLHF
TRBJ2-1 15 . . TRBV5-1 TGCGCCAGCAGCTTGGGGGGAGCCCGGGGCAATGAGCAGTTCTTC CASSLGGARGNEQFF
TRBJ2-5 13 . . TRBV7-9 TGTGCCAGCAGCTTCGGGGGGCTAGAGACCCAGTACTTC CASSFGGLETQYF
TRBJ2-3 14 . . TRBV12-5 TGTGCTAGTGGTTTAGGCAGCGGGTGGAATACGCAGTATTTT CASGLGSGWNTQYF
TRBJ2-2 13 . once TRBV2 TGTGCCAGCACCTTGTCGGGCACCGGGGAGCTGTTTTTT CASTLSGTGELFF
TRBJ1-1 14 TRBD1 . TRBV5-1 TGCGCCAGCAGCCAAGGGACAGGGAACACTGAAGCTTTCTTT CASSQGTGNTEAFF
TRBJ2-7 16 TRBD2 once TRBV4-1 TGCGCCAGCAGCGTAATAAGGACTAGCGGGAGTCGCGAGCAGTACTTC CASSVIRTSGSREQYF